The clone carrying this T cell receptor beta chain was seen more than once but under ten times. The CDR3 totals 14 residues. CDR1 LGHNA and CDR2 YNFKEQ come from the germline V gene. The V end lost 1 base, the J end lost 5 bases, and 8 bases lay between the germline ends. This sample stems from a study of immune evolution from preneoplasia to lung adenocarcinoma. Study information: HLA loss of heterozygosity: roughly 6.6% AIS, roughly 15% MIA, approximately 35% ADC, none AAH.

Clones were read by immunoSEQ multiplex PCR, and TCRdb kept only the in-frame ones, dropping some. The table lists more than 8,000 clones, 65% to 80% of them singletons. The sample consisted of FFPE minimally invasive lung adenocarcinoma tissue. The TCR comes from a person aged 70 to 85 with lung adenocarcinoma. Some clones in this sample may be carry-over from other donors' samples. J is TRBJ1-4 and V is TRBV4-2; D is unresolved. The CDR3 region has the DNA TGTGCCAGCAGCCAAGGGACGGGGAATGAAAAACTGTTTTTT. Translated: CASSQGTGNEKLFF.